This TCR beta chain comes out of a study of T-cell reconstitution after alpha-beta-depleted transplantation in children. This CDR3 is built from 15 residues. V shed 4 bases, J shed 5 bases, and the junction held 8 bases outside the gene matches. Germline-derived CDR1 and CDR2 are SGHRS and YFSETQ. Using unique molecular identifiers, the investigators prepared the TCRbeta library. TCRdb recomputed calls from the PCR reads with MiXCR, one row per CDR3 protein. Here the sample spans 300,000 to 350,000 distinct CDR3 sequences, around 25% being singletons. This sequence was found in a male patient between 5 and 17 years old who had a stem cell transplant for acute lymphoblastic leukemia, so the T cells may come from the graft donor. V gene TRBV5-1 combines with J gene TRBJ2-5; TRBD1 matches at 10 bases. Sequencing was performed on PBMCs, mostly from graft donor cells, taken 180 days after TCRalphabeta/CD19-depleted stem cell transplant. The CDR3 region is CASSPTTGGGETQYF. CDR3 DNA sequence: TGCGCCAGCAGCCCAACGACAGGGGGCGGGGAGACCCAGTACTTC.